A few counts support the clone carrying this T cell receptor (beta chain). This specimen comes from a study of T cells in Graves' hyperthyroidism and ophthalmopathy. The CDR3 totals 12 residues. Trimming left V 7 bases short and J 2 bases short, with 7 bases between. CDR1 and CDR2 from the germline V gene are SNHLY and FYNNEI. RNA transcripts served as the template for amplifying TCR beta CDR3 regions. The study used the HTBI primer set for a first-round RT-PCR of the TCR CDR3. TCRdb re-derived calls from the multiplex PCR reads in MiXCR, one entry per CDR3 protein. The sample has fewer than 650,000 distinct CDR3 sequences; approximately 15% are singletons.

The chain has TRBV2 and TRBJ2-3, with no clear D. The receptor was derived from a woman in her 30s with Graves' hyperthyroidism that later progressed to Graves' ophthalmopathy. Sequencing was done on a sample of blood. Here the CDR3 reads CASNGDTDTQYF. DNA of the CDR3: TGTGCCAGCAATGGGGACACAGATACGCAGTATTTT. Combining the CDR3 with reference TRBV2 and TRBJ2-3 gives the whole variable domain EPEVTQTPSHQVTQMGQEVILRCVPISNHLYFYWYRQILGQKVEFLVSFYNNEISEKSEIFDDQFSVERPDGSNFTLKIRSTKLEDSAMYFCASNGDTDTQYFGPGTRLTVL.